The clone carrying this TCR beta chain has a handful of counts. Its target is not known. These data come from a study of sequential checkpoint blockade in melanoma. Study summary: Maintenance nivolumab came after either treatment sequence. DNA from 91 pretreatment tumor samples underwent TCRβ immunosequencing. About two dozen patients had tumor biopsies before treatment and at week 13. Study-level results: Response in arm A was associated with pretreatment TIL clonality.

V was shortened by 7 bases and J by 7 bases, with 22 bases between the two germline ends. Germline assignment: CDR1 SGHNT and CDR2 YENEEA. The CDR3 length is 15 residues. Profiling relied on immunoSEQ multiplex PCR, and the TCRdb table lists in-frame clones only, not all of them. The sample lists fewer than 9,500 clones, roughly a quarter occurring once. Treatment described: randomized to nivolumab then ipilimumab (arm A) or the reverse (arm B). The genes are TRBV11-3 and TRBJ2-5; tentatively, D is TRBD2 (6 bases). Sample: tumor tissue (inferred from file names), taken from a patient given nivolumab and ipilimumab in sequence. The TCR comes from a human donor with melanoma. The CDR3 region is CASKKGGQPPGTQYF. As DNA, the CDR3 is TGTGCCAGCAAAAAGGGAGGTCAGCCCCCGGGGACCCAGTACTTC.